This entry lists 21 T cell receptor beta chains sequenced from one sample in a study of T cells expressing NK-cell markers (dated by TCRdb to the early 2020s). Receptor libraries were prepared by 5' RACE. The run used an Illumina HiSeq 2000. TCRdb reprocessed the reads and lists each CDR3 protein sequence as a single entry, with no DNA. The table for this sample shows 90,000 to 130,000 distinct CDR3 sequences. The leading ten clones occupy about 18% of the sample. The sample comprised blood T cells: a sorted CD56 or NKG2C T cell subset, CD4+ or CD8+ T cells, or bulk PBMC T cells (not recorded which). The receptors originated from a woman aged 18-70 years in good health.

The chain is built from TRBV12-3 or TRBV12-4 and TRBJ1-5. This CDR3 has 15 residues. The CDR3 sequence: CASSLAPGSNQPQHF.

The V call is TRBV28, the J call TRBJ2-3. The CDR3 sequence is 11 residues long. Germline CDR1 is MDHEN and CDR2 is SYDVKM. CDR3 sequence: CASSTTDTQYF.

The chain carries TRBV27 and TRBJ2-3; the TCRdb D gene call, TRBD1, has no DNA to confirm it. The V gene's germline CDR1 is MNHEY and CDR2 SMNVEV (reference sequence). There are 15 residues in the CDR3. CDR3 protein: CASTIRTGGGYTQYF.

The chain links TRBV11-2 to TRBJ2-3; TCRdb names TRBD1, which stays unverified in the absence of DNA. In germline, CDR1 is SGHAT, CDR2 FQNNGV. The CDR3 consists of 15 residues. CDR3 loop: CASSLGGGDTDTQYF.

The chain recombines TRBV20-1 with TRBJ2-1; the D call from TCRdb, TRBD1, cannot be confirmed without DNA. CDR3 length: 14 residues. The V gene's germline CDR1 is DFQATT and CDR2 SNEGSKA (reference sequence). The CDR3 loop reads CSASGIPSYNEQFF.

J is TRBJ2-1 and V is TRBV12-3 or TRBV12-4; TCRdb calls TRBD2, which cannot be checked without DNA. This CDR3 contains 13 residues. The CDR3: CASSLQRYNEQFF.

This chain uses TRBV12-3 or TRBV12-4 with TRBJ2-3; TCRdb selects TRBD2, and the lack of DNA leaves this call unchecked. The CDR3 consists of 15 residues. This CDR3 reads CASSFSGLDTDTQYF.

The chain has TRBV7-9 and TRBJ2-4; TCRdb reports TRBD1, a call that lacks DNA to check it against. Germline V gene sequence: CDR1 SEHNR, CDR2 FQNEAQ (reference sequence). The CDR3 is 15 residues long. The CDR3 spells CASSPTSGVSNIQYF.

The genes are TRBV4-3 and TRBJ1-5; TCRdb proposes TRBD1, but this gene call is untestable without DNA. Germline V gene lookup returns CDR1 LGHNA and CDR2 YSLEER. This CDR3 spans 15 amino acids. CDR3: CASSQENEGWQPQHF.

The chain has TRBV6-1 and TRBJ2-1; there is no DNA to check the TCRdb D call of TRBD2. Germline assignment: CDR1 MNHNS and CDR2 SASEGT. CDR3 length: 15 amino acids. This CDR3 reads CASSSPGLDSNEQFF.

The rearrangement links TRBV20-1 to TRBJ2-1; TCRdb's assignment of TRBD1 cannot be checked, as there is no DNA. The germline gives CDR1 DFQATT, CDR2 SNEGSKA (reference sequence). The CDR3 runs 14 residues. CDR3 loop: CSATRMGEDNEQFF.

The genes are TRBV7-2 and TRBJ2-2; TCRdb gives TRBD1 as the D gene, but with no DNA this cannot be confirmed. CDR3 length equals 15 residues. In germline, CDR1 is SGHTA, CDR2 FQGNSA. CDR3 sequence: CASNPDGACTGELFF.

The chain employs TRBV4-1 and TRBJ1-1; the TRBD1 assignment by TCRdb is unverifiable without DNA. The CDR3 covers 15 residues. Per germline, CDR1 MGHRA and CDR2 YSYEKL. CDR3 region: CASSPPDSAGTEAFF.

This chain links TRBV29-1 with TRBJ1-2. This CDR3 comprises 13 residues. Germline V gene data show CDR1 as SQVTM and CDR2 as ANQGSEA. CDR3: CSANGGVSYGYTF. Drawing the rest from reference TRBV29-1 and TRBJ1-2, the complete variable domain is SAVISQKPSRDICQRGTSLTIQCQVDSQVTMMFWYRQQPGQSLTLIATANQGSEATYESGFVIDKFPISRPNLTFSTLTVSNMSPEDSSIYLCSANGGVSYGYTFGSGTRLTVV.

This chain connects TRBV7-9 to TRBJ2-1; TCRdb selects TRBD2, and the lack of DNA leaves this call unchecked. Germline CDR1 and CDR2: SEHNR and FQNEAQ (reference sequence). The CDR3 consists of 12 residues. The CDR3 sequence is CASSHPGLQQFF.

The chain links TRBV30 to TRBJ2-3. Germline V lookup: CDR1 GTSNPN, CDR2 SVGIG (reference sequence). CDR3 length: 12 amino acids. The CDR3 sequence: CAWSAQTDTQYF.

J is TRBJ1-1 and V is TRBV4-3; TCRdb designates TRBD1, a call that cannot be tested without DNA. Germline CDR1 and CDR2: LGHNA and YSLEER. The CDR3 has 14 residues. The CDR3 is CASSPTVMNTEAFF.

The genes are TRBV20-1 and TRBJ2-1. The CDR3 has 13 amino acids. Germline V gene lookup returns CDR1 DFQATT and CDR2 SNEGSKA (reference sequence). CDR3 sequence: CSARQTSNNEQFF.

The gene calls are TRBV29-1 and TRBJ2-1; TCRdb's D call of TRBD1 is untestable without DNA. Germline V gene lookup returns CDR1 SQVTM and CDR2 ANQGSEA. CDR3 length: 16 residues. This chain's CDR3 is CSGVPGQGRRYNEQFF.

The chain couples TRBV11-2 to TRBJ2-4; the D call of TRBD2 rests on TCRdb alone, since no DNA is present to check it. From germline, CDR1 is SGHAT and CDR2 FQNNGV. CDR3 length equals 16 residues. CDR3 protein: CASSLSGGAGKNIQYF.

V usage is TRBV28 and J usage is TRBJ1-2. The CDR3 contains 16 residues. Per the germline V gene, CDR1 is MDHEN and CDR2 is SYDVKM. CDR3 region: CASSQSRGGRDYGYTF.